This T cell receptor beta chain originates from a study of blood T cell repertoires in COVID-19. Study information: The study drew acute and convalescent COVID-19 samples from the United States, Italy and Spain. PBMCs, B-cell-depleted T cells, or T cells were the source of the cDNA or gDNA that made up the material.

Original data processing: From reference gene primer amplification, estimates of nucleated cell counts were derived. Clones were sequenced by immunoSEQ multiplex PCR, and TCRdb holds only the in-frame ones, with some missing. That table supplies the V and J calls and clone size; D and trimming were determined from the DNA. Among under 80,000 clones, 65% to 85% were seen once, and the ten largest hold under 15%. This clone has a single count. One Seattle source followed patients from active infection through their disease course. Germline V CDR1 and CDR2: SGHDN, FVKESK. The V end lost 2 bases, the J end lost 0 bases, and 11 bases lay between the germline ends. The CDR3 has 15 residues.

Sequencing input: peripheral blood. This TCR was recovered from a man aged 55 to 69 with COVID-19, enrolled during active disease. V is TRBV14 and J is TRBJ2-7; D unclear. The CDR3 protein is CASSQYPGPSYEQYF. In DNA form, the CDR3 reads TGTGCCAGCAGCCAATATCCAGGTCCCTCCTACGAGCAGTACTTC.